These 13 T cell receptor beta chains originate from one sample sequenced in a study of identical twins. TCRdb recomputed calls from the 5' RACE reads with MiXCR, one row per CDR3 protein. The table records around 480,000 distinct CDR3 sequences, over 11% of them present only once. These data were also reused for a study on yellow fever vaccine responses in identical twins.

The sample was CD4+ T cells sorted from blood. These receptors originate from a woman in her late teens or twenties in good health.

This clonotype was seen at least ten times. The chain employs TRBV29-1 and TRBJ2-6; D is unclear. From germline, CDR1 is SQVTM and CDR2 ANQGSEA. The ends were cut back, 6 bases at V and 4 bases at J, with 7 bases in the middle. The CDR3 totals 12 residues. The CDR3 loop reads CSVFSGANVLTF. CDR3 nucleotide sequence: TGCAGCGTCTTTTCGGGGGCCAACGTCCTGACTTTC.

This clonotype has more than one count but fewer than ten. The CDR3 DNA sequence: TGTGCCAGCATAGGACAGGTTAACTACGAGCAGTACTTC. It is translated as CASIGQVNYEQYF. The chain combines TRBV6-1 with TRBJ2-7; 7 bases are a match to TRBD1. The germline CDR1 and CDR2 sequences are MNHNS and SASEGT. The CDR3 runs 13 residues. V gave up 7 bases and J gave up 3 bases; unmatched junction bases: 6.

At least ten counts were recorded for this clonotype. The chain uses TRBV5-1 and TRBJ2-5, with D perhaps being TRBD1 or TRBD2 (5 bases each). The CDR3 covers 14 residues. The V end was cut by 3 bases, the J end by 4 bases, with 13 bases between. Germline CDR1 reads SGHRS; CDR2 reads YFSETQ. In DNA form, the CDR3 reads TGCGCCAGCAGCTCTGGGGGATACGGAGAGACCCAGTACTTC. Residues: CASSSGGYGETQYF.

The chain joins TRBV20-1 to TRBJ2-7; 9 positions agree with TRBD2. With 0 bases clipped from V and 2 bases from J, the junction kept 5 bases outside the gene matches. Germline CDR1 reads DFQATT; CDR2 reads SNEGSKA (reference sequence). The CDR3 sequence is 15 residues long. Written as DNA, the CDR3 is TGCAGTGCTAGAGACGGACTAGCGAACACCTACGAGCAGTACTTC. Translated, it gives CSARDGLANTYEQYF.

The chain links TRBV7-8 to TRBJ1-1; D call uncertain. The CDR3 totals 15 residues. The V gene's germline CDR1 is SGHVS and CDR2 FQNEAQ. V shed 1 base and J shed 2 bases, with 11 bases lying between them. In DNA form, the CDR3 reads TGTGCCAGCAGCTTAGGAGTCGTGGTTAACACTGAAGCTTTCTTT. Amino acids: CASSLGVVVNTEAFF.

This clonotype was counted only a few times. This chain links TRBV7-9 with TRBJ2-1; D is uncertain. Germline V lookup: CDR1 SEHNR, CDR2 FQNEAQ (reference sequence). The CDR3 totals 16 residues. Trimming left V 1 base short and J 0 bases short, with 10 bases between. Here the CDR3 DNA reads TGTGCCAGCAGCTTAGGTCAACTGAGCTCCTACAATGAGCAGTTCTTC. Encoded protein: CASSLGQLSSYNEQFF.

The CDR3 is CASSYGPTGEQFF. The CDR3 DNA reads TGTGCCAGCAGCTATGGACCGACGGGTGAGCAGTTCTTC. The chain combines TRBV11-1 with TRBJ2-1; D remains unclear. Trimming took 4 bases from V and 9 from J, leaving 13 bases between them. Germline V CDR1 and CDR2: SGHAT, FQDESV (reference sequence). This CDR3 comprises 13 residues.

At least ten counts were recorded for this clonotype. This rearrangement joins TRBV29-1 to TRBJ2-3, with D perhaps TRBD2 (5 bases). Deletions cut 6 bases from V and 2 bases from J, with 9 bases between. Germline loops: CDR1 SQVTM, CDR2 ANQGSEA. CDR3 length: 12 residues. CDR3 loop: CSVLEATDTQYF. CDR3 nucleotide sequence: TGCAGCGTCCTGGAGGCCACAGATACGCAGTATTTT.

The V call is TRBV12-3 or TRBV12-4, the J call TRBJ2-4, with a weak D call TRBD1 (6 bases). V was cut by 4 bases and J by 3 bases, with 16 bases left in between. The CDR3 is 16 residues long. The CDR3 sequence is CASSSQQGLGKNIQYF. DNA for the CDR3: TGTGCCAGCAGTTCCCAACAGGGTTTGGGCAAAAACATTCAGTACTTC.

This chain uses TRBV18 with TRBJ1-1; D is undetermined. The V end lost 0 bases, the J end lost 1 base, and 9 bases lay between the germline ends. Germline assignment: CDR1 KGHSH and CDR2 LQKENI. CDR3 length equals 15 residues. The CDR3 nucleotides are TGTGCCAGCTCACCACCGGTTCTGGCGAACACTGAAGCTTTCTTT. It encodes CASSPPVLANTEAFF.

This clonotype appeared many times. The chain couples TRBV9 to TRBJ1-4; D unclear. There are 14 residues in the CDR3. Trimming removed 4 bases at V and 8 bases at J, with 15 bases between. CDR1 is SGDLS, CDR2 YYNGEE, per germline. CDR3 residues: CASSPHLIGEKLFF. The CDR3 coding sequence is TGTGCCAGCAGCCCACACCTCATCGGGGAAAAACTGTTTTTT.

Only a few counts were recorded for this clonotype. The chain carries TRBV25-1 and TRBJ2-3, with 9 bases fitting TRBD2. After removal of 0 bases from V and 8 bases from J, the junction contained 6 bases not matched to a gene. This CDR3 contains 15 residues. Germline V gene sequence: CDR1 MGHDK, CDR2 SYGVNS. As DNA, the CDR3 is TGTGCCAGCAGTGAATATACCAGCGGGGGGCGTACGCAGTATTTT. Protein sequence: CASSEYTSGGRTQYF.

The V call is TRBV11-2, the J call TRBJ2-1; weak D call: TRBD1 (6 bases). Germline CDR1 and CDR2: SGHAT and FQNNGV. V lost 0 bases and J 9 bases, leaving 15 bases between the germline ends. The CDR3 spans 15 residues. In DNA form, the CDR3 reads TGTGCCAGCAGCTTAGATGTGATGGGGGCCCCTGAGCAGTTCTTC. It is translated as CASSLDVMGAPEQFF.